The TCR beta chain under discussion was sequenced for a study of control samples from healthy donors and cancer patients. TCRdb keeps only in-frame clones here, not all; method: immunoSEQ multiplex PCR. In the table there are 120,000 or so clones, approximately 90% of which are singletons. This clone is a singleton in its sample. The CDR3 extends over 15 amino acids. Looked up from germline, CDR1 is LNHDA and CDR2 is SQIVND (reference sequence). V was shortened by 8 bases and J by 2 bases, with 17 bases between the two germline ends. The chain combines TRBV19 with TRBJ2-3; D gene unclear. Sequencing was performed on blood. The sequence derives from a man between 18 and 29 years old in good health. Written as DNA, the CDR3 is TGTGCCAGTGATTCCCCCAGGAACCTCACAGATACGCAGTATTTT. Its translation is CASDSPRNLTDTQYF.